This T cell receptor beta chain is drawn from a study of control samples from healthy donors and cancer patients. The protocol was immunoSEQ multiplex PCR, while the TCRdb copy is restricted to in-frame clones and leaves out a portion. The data hold around 170,000 clones, with nearly 90% observed a single time. This CDR3 is built from 13 residues. V dropped 3 bases and J dropped 5 bases, with 10 bases sitting between them. Germline assignment: CDR1 SGHVS and CDR2 FQNEAQ. V and J are TRBV7-8 and TRBJ1-1; D may be TRBD1 (5 bases). The source is a woman aged 45-60 years in good health. What was sequenced was blood. CDR3 loop: CASSFVGGTEAFF. CDR3 coding DNA: TGTGCCAGCAGCTTCGTCGGGGGTACTGAAGCTTTCTTT.